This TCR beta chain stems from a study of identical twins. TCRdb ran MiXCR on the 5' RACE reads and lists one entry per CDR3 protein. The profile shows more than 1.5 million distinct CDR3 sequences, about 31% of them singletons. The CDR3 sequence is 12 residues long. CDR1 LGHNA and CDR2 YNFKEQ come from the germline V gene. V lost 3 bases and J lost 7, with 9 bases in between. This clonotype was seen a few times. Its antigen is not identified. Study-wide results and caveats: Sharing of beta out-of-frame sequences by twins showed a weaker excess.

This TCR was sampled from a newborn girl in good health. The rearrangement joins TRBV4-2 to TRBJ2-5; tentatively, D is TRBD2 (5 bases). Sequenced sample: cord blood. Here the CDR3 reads CASSQTGRTQYF. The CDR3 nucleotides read TGTGCCAGCAGCCAGACTGGGAGGACCCAGTACTTC.